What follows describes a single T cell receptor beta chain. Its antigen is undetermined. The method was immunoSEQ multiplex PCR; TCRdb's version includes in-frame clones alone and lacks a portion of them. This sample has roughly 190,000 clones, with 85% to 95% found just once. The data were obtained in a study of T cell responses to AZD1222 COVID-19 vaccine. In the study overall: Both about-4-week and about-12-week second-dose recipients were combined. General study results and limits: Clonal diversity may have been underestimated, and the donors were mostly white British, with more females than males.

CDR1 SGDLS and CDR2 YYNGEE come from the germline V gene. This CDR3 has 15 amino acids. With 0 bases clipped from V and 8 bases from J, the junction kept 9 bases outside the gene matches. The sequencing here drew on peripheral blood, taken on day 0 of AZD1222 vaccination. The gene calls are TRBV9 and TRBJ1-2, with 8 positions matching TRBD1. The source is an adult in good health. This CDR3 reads CASSVGRTGILGYTF. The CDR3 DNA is TGTGCCAGCAGCGTAGGGAGGACAGGGATCTTGGGCTACACCTTC. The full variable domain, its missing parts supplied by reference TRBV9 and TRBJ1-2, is DSGVTQTPKHLITATGQRVTLRCSPRSGDLSVYWYQQSLDQGLQFLIQYYNGEERAKGNILERFSAQQFPDLHSELNLSSLELGDSALYFCASSVGRTGILGYTFGSGTRLTVV.